This T cell receptor beta chain emerged from a study of T-cell reconstitution after alpha-beta-depleted transplantation in children. Germline loops: CDR1 MRHNA, CDR2 SNTAGT. V lost 8 bases and J 7 bases, leaving 20 bases between the germline ends. This CDR3 comprises 14 residues. Unique molecular identifiers were used to barcode this TCRbeta library. Via MiXCR, TCRdb re-called the PCR reads, giving one row per CDR3 protein. The sample includes 330,000 or so distinct CDR3 sequences, roughly 9.1% of them seen just once. This clonotype occurred a few times. The source of this sequence is a boy under two years old with acute myeloid leukemia, due to receive a stem cell transplant. The rearrangement links TRBV6-4 to TRBJ1-2; perhaps TRBD1 as D (6 bases). Specimen: PBMCs, collected before TCRalphabeta/CD19-depleted stem cell transplant. The CDR3 region has the DNA TGTGCCAGCCTCCCAGGGACACCGATAAGTGGCTACACCTTC. Its translation: CASLPGTPISGYTF.